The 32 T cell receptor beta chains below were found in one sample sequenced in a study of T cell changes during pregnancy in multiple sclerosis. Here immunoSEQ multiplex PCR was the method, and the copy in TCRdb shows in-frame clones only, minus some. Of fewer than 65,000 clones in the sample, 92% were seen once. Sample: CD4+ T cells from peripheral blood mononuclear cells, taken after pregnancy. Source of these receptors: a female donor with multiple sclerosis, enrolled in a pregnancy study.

CDR3 sequence reads: CSVEAGGGNTIYF. The CDR3 nucleotides are TGCAGCGTTGAGGCAGGGGGCGGAAACACCATATATTTT. The J gene is TRBJ1-3, the V gene TRBV29-1; 8 bases are shared with TRBD1. Germline V gene data show CDR1 as SQVTM and CDR2 as ANQGSEA. V lost 3 bases to trimming and J lost 4 bases; unmatched junction nucleotides: 2. This CDR3 spans 13 amino acids. Combining the CDR3 with reference TRBV29-1 and TRBJ1-3 gives the whole variable domain SAVISQKPSRDICQRGTSLTIQCQVDSQVTMMFWYRQQPGQSLTLIATANQGSEATYESGFVIDKFPISRPNLTFSTLTVSNMSPEDSSIYLCSVEAGGGNTIYFGEGSWLTVV.

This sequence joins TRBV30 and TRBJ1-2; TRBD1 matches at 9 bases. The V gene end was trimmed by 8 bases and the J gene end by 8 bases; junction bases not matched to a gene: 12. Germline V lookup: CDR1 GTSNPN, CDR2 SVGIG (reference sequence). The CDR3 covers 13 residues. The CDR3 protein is CAGRLQGAVGYTF. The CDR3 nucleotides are TGTGCCGGAAGACTACAGGGGGCTGTGGGCTACACCTTC.

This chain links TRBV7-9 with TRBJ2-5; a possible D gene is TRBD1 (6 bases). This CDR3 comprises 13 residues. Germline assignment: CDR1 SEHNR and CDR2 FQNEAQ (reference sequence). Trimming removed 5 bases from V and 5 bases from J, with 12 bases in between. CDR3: CASSPGQWETQYF. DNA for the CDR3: TGTGCCAGCAGCCCAGGACAGTGGGAGACCCAGTACTTC.

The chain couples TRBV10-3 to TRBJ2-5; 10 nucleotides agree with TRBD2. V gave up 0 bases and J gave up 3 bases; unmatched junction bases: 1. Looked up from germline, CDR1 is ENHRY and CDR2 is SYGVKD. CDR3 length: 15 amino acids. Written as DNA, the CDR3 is TGTGCCATCAGTGAGTCTCTAGCGGGAGAAGAGACCCAGTACTTC. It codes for CAISESLAGEETQYF.

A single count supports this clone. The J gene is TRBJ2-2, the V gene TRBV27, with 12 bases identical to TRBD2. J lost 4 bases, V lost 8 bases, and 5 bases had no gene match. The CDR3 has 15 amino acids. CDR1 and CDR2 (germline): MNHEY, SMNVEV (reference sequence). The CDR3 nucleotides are TGTGCCAGCTCTTTACTAGCGGGAGGCACCGGGGAGCTGTTTTTT. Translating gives CASSLLAGGTGELFF.

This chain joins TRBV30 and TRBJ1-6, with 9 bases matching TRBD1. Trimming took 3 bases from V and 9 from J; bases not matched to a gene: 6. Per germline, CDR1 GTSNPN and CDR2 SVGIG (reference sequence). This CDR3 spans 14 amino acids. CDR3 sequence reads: CAWRPPGQGSPLHF. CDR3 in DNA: TGTGCCTGGAGGCCACCGGGACAGGGTTCACCCCTCCACTTT.

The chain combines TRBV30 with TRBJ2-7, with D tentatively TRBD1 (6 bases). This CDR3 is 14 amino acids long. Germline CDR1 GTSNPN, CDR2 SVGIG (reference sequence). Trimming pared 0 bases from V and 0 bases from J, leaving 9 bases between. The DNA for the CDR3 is TGTGCCTGGAGTGTTCACAGGGTCTCCTACGAGCAGTACTTC. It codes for CAWSVHRVSYEQYF.

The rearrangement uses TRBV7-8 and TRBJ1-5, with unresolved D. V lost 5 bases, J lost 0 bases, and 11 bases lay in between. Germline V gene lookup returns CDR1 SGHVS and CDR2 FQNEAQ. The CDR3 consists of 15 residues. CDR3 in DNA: TGTGCCAGCAGCCCAAACCCAGATAGCAATCAGCCCCAGCATTTT. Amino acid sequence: CASSPNPDSNQPQHF.

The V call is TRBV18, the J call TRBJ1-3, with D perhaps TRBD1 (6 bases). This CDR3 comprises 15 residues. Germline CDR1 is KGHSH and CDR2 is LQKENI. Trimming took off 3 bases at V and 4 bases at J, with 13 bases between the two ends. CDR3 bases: TGTGCCAGCTCACCTTTGGACAGTCCAGGAAACACCATATATTTT. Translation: CASSPLDSPGNTIYF. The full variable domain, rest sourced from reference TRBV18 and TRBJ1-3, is NAGVMQNPRHLVRRRGQEARLRCSPMKGHSHVYWYRQLPEEGLKFMVYLQKENIIDESGMPKERFSAEFPKEGPSILRIQQVVRGDSAAYFCASSPLDSPGNTIYFGEGSWLTVV.

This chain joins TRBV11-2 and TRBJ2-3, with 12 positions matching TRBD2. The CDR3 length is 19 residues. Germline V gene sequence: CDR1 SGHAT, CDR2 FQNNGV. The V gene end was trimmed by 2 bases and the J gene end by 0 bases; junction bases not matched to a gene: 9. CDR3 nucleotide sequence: TGTGCCAGCAGCTTATTAGGGACTAGCGGGTTCCGTAGCACAGATACGCAGTATTTT. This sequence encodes CASSLLGTSGFRSTDTQYF.

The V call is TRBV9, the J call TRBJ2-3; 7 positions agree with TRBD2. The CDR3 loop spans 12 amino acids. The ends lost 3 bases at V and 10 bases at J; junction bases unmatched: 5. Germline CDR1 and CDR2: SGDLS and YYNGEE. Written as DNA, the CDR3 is TGTGCCAGCAGCGGAAGCGGGAAGGCGCAGTATTTT. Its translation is CASSGSGKAQYF.

CDR3 in DNA: TGTGCCAGCAGCCCGGGGACTAGCGGGAACAATGAGCAGTTCTTC. Protein sequence: CASSPGTSGNNEQFF. The chain combines TRBV7-7 with TRBJ2-1; 13 bases align to TRBD2. CDR3 length: 15 amino acids. Germline V CDR1 and CDR2: SSHAT, FNYEAQ (reference sequence). J gave up 5 bases and V 5 bases, and 3 bases lay outside the gene matches.

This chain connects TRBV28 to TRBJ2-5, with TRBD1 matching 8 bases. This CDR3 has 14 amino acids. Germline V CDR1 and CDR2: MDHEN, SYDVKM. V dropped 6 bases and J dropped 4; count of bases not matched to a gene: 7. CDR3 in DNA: TGTGCCAGCAGCTTGGACAGGGTGGTAGAGACCCAGTACTTC. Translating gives CASSLDRVVETQYF.

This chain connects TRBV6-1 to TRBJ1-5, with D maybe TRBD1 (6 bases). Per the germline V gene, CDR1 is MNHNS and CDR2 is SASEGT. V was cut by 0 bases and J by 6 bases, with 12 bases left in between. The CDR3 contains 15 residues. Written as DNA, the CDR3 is TGTGCCAGCAGTGAAGCGAGGGGGAGGGGTCAGCCCCAGCATTTT. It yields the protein CASSEARGRGQPQHF.

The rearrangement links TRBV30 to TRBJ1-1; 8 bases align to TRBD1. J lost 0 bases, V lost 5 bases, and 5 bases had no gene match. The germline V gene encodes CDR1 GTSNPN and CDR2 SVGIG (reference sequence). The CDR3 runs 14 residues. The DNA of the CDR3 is TGTGCCTGGTCAGGGGGCCTGGTGAACACTGAAGCTTTCTTT. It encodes CAWSGGLVNTEAFF.

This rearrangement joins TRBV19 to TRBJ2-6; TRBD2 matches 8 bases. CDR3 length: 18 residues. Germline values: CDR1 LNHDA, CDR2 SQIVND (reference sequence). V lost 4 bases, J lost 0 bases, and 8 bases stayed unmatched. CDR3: CASSRVSGIRSGANVLTF. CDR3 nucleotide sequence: TGTGCCAGTAGTAGAGTTAGCGGGATTCGCTCTGGGGCCAACGTCCTGACTTTC. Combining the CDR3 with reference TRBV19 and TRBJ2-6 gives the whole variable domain DGGITQSPKYLFRKEGQNVTLSCEQNLNHDAMYWYRQDPGQGLRLIYYSQIVNDFQKGDIAEGYSVSREKKESFPLTVTSAQKNPTAFYLCASSRVSGIRSGANVLTFGAGSRLTVL.

CDR3 sequence reads: CASSPYDRTMVEAFF. The CDR3, as DNA: TGTGCCAGCAGTCCCTACGATCGGACAATGGTCGAAGCTTTCTTT. This chain uses TRBV6-5 with TRBJ1-1; D is possibly TRBD1 (5 bases). This CDR3 comprises 15 residues. Trimming left V 5 bases short and J 8 bases short, with 21 bases between. CDR1 is MNHEY and CDR2 is SVGAGI in the germline V gene.

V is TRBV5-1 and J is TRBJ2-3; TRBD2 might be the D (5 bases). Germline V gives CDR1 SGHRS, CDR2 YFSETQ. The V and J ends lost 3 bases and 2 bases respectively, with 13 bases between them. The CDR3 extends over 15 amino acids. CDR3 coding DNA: TGCGCCAGCAGCTCGGGATTATCCCCCACAGATACGCAGTATTTT. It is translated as CASSSGLSPTDTQYF. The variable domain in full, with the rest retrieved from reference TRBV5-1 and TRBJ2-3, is KAGVTQTPRYLIKTRGQQVTLSCSPISGHRSVSWYQQTPGQGLQFLFEYFSETQRNKGNFPGRFSGRQFSNSRSEMNVSTLELGDSALYLCASSSGLSPTDTQYFGPGTRLTVL.

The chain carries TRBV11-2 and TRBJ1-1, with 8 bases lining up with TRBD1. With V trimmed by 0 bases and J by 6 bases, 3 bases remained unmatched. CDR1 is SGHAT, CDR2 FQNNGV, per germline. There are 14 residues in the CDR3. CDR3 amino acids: CASSLDPGGPEAFF. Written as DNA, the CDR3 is TGTGCCAGCAGCTTAGATCCAGGGGGCCCTGAAGCTTTCTTT.

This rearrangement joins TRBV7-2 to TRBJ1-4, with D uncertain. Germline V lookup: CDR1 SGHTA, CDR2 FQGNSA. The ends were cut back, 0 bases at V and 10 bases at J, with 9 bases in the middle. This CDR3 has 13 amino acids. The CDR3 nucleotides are TGTGCCAGCAGCTTAGCCGCGATTGGAAAACTGTTTTTT. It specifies CASSLAAIGKLFF.

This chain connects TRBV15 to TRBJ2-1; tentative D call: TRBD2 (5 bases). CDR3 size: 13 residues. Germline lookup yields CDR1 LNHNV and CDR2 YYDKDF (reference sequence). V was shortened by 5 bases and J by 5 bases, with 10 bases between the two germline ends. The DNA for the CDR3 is TGTGCCACCAGCTACGGGATGCACAATGAGCAGTTCTTC. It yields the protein CATSYGMHNEQFF.

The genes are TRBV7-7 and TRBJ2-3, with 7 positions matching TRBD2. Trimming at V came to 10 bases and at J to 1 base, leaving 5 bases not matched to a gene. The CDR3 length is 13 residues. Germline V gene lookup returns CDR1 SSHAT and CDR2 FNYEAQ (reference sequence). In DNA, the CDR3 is TGTGCCAACCTACTAGCGCGCACAGATACGCAGTATTTT. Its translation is CANLLARTDTQYF. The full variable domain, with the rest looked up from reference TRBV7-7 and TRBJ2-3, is GAGVSQSPRYKVTKRGQDVTLRCDPISSHATLYWYQQALGQGPEFLTYFNYEAQPDKSGLPSDRFSAERPEGSISTLTIQRTEQRDSAMYRCANLLARTDTQYFGPGTRLTVL.

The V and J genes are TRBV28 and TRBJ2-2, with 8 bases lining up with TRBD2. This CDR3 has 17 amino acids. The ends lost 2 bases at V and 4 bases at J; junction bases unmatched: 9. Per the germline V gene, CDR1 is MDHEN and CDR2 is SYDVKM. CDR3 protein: CASSLGGGGLLTGELFF. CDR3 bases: TGTGCCAGCAGTTTAGGGGGCGGGGGGCTCCTCACCGGGGAGCTGTTTTTT.

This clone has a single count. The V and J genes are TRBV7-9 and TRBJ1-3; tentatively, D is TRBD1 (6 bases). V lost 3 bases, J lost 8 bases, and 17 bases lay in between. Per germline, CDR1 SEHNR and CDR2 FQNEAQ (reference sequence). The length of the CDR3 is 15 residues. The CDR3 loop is CASSFTGQSRHTIYF. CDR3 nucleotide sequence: TGTGCCAGCAGCTTTACAGGACAGTCTCGTCACACCATATATTTT.

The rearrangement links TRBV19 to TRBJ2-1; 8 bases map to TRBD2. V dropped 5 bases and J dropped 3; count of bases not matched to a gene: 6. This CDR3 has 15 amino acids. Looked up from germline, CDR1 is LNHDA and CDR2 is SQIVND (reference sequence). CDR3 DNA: TGTGCCAGTAGTTTTCGGGGGGGGGTCTACAATGAGCAGTTCTTC. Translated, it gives CASSFRGGVYNEQFF.

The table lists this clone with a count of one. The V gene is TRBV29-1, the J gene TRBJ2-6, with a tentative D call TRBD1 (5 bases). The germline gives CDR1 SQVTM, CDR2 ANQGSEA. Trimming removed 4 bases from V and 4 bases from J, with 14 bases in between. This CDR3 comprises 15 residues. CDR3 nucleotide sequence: TGCAGCGTTGCTGTCAGGGCAGAAGGGGCCAACGTCCTGACTTTC. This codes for CSVAVRAEGANVLTF.

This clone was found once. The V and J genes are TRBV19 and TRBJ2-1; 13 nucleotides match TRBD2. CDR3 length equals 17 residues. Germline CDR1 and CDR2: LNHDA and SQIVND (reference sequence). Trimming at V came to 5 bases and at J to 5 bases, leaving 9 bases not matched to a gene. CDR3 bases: TGTGCCAGTAGTGCAAACTCAGGACTAGCGGGAGACAATGAGCAGTTCTTC. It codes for CASSANSGLAGDNEQFF.

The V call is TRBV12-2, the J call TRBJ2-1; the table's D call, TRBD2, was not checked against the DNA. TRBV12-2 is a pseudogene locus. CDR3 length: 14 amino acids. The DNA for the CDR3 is TGTGCAAGTCGCGCCGGGGATATTTGGAATGAGCAGTTCTTC. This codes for CASRAGDIWNEQFF.

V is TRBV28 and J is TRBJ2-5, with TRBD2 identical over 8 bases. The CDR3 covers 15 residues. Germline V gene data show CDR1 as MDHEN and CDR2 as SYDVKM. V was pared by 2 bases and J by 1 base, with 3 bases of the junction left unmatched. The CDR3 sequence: CASSLSGSGQETQYF. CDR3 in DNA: TGTGCCAGCAGTTTAAGCGGGAGTGGCCAAGAGACCCAGTACTTC.

The CDR3: CASSFRTTQNIQYF. The CDR3 coding sequence is TGCGCCAGCAGCTTCAGGACAACTCAAAACATTCAGTACTTC. The chain carries TRBV5-1 and TRBJ2-4, with D perhaps TRBD1 (5 bases). Germline V gene lookup returns CDR1 SGHRS and CDR2 YFSETQ. This CDR3 contains 14 residues. Deletions cut 2 bases from V and 5 bases from J, with 11 bases between.

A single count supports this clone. Here the CDR3 DNA reads TGTGCCAGCAGTTACTCGTCCGGGAGTTCCCCCTACGAGCAGTACTTC. Translation gives CASSYSSGSSPYEQYF. This chain links TRBV6-5 with TRBJ2-7, with D maybe TRBD2 (6 bases). The CDR3 consists of 16 residues. V lost 0 bases, J lost 2 bases, and 14 bases lay in between. Germline V gives CDR1 MNHEY, CDR2 SVGAGI.

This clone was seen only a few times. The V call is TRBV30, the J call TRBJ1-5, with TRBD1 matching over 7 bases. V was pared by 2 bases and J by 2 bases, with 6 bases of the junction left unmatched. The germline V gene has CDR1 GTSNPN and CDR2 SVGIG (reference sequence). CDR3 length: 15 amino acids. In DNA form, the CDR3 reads TGTGCCTGGAGTCTAGGGGGCTTGGGCAATCAGCCCCAGCATTTT. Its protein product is CAWSLGGLGNQPQHF.